The rows below give T cell receptor beta chains drawn from one sample of a study of cytomegalovirus exposure and HLA in healthy donors. Here immunoSEQ multiplex PCR was the method, and the copy in TCRdb shows in-frame clones only, minus some. This specimen shows 80,000 to 100,000 clones; the ten leading clones hold 3% to 4%. The sequencing input was PBMCs. These receptors came from a woman between 25 and 40 years old in good health and CMV-seronegative. CDR3s include the opening cysteine and the closing phenylalanine or tryptophan. A D gene is named only where the DNA matches it firmly. Clone size is not always given. Where it is, it says once, few, many or a class for expanded clones.

v_gene	d_gene	abundance	j_gene	CDR3aa	CDR3nt
TRBV7-9	NA	NA	TRBJ1-2	CASSPWGVDLNGYTF	TGTGCCAGCAGCCCATGGGGGGTCGATTTGAATGGCTACACCTTC
TRBV7-9	TRBD2	NA	TRBJ2-3	CASSLGRHSGGTDTQYF	TGTGCCAGCAGCTTAGGGCGCCACAGCGGGGGCACAGATACGCAGTATTTT
TRBV2	TRBD1	NA	TRBJ1-1	CASSEGTGLNTEAFF	TGTGCCAGCAGTGAGGGGACAGGACTGAACACTGAAGCTTTCTTT
TRBV6-5	NA	NA	TRBJ2-5	CASSYTSGVRETQYF	TGTGCCAGCAGTTACACCTCTGGTGTCAGGGAGACCCAGTACTTC
TRBV7-6	TRBD2	NA	TRBJ2-3	CASSLAGGQGDTQYF	TGTGCCAGCAGTCTAGCGGGAGGACAGGGAGATACGCAGTATTTT
TRBV7-2	TRBD2	NA	TRBJ2-5	CASTLAGTSHETQYF	TGTGCCAGCACCCTAGCCGGGACTAGCCATGAGACCCAGTACTTC
TRBV6-5	TRBD2	NA	TRBJ2-1	CASSYSAGDLYNEQFF	TGTGCCAGCAGTTACTCGGCGGGGGACCTTTACAATGAGCAGTTCTTC
TRBV28	NA	NA	TRBJ1-2	CASSLAGEGYTF	TGTGCCAGCAGTTTGGCAGGGGAAGGCTACACCTTC
TRBV4-2	NA	NA	TRBJ1-1	CAGSQEHDTEAFF	TGTGCCGGCAGCCAAGAACACGACACTGAAGCTTTCTTT
TRBV2	NA	NA	TRBJ2-5	CASSTKDWAGTQYF	TGTGCCAGCAGTACTAAGGACTGGGCTGGGACCCAGTACTTC
TRBV19	TRBD1	NA	TRBJ2-1	CASSGRTGGSYNEQFF	TGTGCCAGTAGTGGGCGGACAGGGGGGTCCTACAATGAGCAGTTCTTC
TRBV27	NA	NA	TRBJ2-1	CASSLTRGSYNEQFF	TGTGCCAGCAGTTTAACAAGAGGCTCCTACAATGAGCAGTTCTTC
TRBV5-6	NA	NA	TRBJ2-2	CASSFGLAPGELFF	TGTGCCAGCAGCTTTGGGCTAGCCCCCGGGGAGCTGTTTTTT
TRBV28	TRBD1	NA	TRBJ2-1	CASSSLHRGRNEQFF	TGTGCCAGCAGTTCCCTACACAGGGGACGCAATGAGCAGTTCTTC
TRBV6-1	NA	NA	TRBJ2-1	CASSVSRNNEQFF	TGTGCCAGCAGTGTCTCTAGGAACAATGAGCAGTTCTTC
TRBV2	NA	NA	TRBJ1-5	CASSEYPQPQHF	TGTGCCAGCAGCGAGTACCCTCAGCCCCAGCATTTT
TRBV6-1	NA	NA	TRBJ2-7	CASSEVLASAYEQYF	TGTGCCAGCAGTGAAGTTCTAGCGTCCGCCTACGAGCAGTACTTC
TRBV13	NA	NA	TRBJ2-1	CASSFYRDNEQFF	TGTGCCAGCAGCTTCTACAGAGACAATGAGCAGTTCTTC
TRBV5-6	TRBD2	NA	TRBJ2-1	CASTKLAGPYNEQFF	TGTGCCAGCACCAAACTAGCGGGGCCCTACAATGAGCAGTTCTTC
TRBV15	TRBD1	NA	TRBJ1-3	CATSRDPEGGRNTIYF	TGTGCCACCAGCAGAGATCCAGAAGGGGGCCGAAACACCATATATTTT
TRBV7-6	TRBD2	NA	TRBJ2-5	CASSPGTSGEETQYF	TGTGCCAGCAGTCCCGGGACTAGCGGGGAAGAGACCCAGTACTTC
TRBV4-1	NA	NA	TRBJ2-1	CASSQTSRTYNEQFF	TGCGCCAGCAGCCAGACTAGTAGGACCTACAATGAGCAGTTCTTC
TRBV7-2	TRBD1	NA	TRBJ2-7	CASSLGTGASYEQYF	TGTGCCAGCAGCTTAGGGACAGGGGCCTCCTACGAGCAGTACTTC
TRBV19	NA	NA	TRBJ1-5	CASTGHKEGQPQHF	TGTGCCAGTACCGGACATAAAGAAGGTCAGCCCCAGCATTTT
TRBV20-1	NA	NA	TRBJ2-3	CSASRTDTQYF	TGCAGTGCCTCCCGCACAGATACGCAGTATTTT
TRBV6-1	NA	NA	TRBJ1-6	CASAGSSPLHF	TGTGCCAGCGCCGGGTCTTCACCCCTCCACTTT
TRBV7-2	NA	NA	TRBJ2-5	CASSPGGENQETQYF	TGTGCCAGCAGCCCAGGAGGGGAAAACCAAGAGACCCAGTACTTC
TRBV7-2	TRBD2	NA	TRBJ2-5	CASSLEASGGKTQYF	TGTGCCAGCAGCTTAGAAGCTAGCGGGGGAAAGACCCAGTACTTC
TRBV6-6	NA	medium-sized	TRBJ1-3	CASSLQGDSGNTIYF	TGTGCCAGCAGCTTACAGGGTGACTCTGGAAACACCATATATTTT
TRBV27	NA	NA	TRBJ1-5	CASSPRGGNQPQHF	TGTGCCAGCAGTCCCAGGGGTGGCAATCAGCCCCAGCATTTT
TRBV28	NA	NA	TRBJ2-1	CASAGSGNEQFF	TGTGCCAGCGCAGGGTCTGGCAATGAGCAGTTCTTC
TRBV7-6	TRBD2	NA	TRBJ2-1	CASSLVAGGHINEQFF	TGTGCCAGCAGCTTAGTAGCGGGAGGGCACATCAATGAGCAGTTCTTC
TRBV5-1	NA	NA	TRBJ2-5	CASSSTLGETQYF	TGCGCCAGCAGCTCCACCCTAGGCGAGACCCAGTACTTC